The next 27 T cell receptor beta chains were all read from a single sample in a study of long-term antiretroviral therapy in people with HIV. Sequencing relied on immunoSEQ assay v3.0, run at survey level. Profiling relied on immunoSEQ multiplex PCR, and the TCRdb table lists in-frame clones only, not all of them. The sample yields some 10,000 clones, approximately 79% seen once. Here the sequenced sample was unsorted PBMCs, taken approximately 7 years after starting antiretroviral therapy. The receptor source for this set is a man between 45 and 60 years old with HIV.

The chain links TRBV6-1 to TRBJ2-7; maybe TRBD1 (6 bases). The CDR3 has 13 residues. In germline, CDR1 is MNHNS, CDR2 SASEGT. V shed 7 bases and J shed 2 bases, with 12 bases lying between them. The CDR3 region has the DNA TGTGCCAGCACCCGGGACAACACCTACGAGCAGTACTTC. Protein product: CASTRDNTYEQYF.

Worth noting for this clone: The sample has other DNA sequences that encode this CDR3 too. V is TRBV6-6 and J is TRBJ2-7; 10 nucleotides match TRBD2. The V and J ends lost 2 bases and 2 bases, in that order; junction bases with no gene match: 0. CDR1 and CDR2 (germline): MNHNY, SVGAGI (reference sequence). This CDR3 region has 14 residues. The CDR3 nucleotides read TGTGCCAGCAGTTACGGACTAGCGGCCTACGAGCAGTACTTC. Its translation is CASSYGLAAYEQYF.

This chain joins TRBV2 and TRBJ2-7; 7 nucleotides agree with TRBD1. Germline assignment: CDR1 SNHLY and CDR2 FYNNEI. The CDR3 runs to 15 residues. V lost 5 bases and J lost 4; bases outside the gene matches: 11. As DNA, the CDR3 is TGTGCCAGCAGTCCTAGTTCCGGGACAGCTTACGAGCAGTACTTC. This codes for CASSPSSGTAYEQYF.

The J gene is TRBJ1-1, the V gene TRBV5-1, with 7 positions matching TRBD1. The J segment lost 8 bases and the V segment lost 5 bases, leaving 3 bases of the junction unmatched. Germline V gene sequence: CDR1 SGHRS, CDR2 YFSETQ. The CDR3 length is 11 residues. DNA for the CDR3: TGCGCCAGCAGTCCAGGGGGGGAAGCTTTCTTT. It codes for CASSPGGEAFF.

This clone was picked up a small number of times. The chain combines TRBV30 with TRBJ2-5; no clear D gene. The germline CDR1 and CDR2 sequences are GTSNPN and SVGIG (reference sequence). The V end was cut by 0 bases, the J end by 5 bases, with 10 bases between. The CDR3 covers 13 residues. CDR3 protein: CAWSVGPAETQYF. DNA of the CDR3: TGTGCCTGGAGTGTAGGGCCGGCGGAGACCCAGTACTTC.

V is TRBV7-9 and J is TRBJ2-1; TRBD2 is a possible D gene (5 bases). CDR1 is SEHNR and CDR2 is FQNEAQ in the germline V gene (reference sequence). The CDR3 length is 16 residues. Trimming shortened V by 1 base and J by 0 bases, and 10 bases separated the two germline ends. The CDR3, as DNA: TGTGCCAGCAGCTTAGAACCTAGCTACTCCTACAATGAGCAGTTCTTC. This encodes CASSLEPSYSYNEQFF.

The chain recombines TRBV7-9 with TRBJ2-7; TRBD1 is a possible D gene (6 bases). Trimming removed 1 base from V and 7 bases from J, with 11 bases in between. The CDR3 is 13 amino acids. CDR1 and CDR2 (germline): SEHNR, FQNEAQ (reference sequence). CDR3 nucleotide sequence: TGTGCCAGCAGCTTAGTTCCAGGGGCGGAGCAGTACTTC. Protein sequence: CASSLVPGAEQYF.

V gene TRBV6-7 combines with J gene TRBJ2-7, with D possibly being TRBD1 or TRBD2 (5 bases each). TRBV6-7 carries the ORF label, with uncertain function. V lost 0 bases to trimming and J lost 6 bases, with 15 bases between them. The CDR3 spans 15 residues. The CDR3 reads CASSYSIIWGFEQYF. CDR3 DNA sequence: TGTGCCAGCAGTTACTCGATAATATGGGGGTTCGAGCAGTACTTC.

V and J are TRBV5-4 and TRBJ1-2; 10 bases agree with TRBD1. Looked up from germline, CDR1 is SGHNT and CDR2 is YYREEE (reference sequence). CDR3 length: 16 residues. V gave up 2 bases and J gave up 1 base; unmatched junction bases: 5. The CDR3 DNA is TGTGCCAGCAGCTTAATAGGGACAGGGGTTAACTATGGCTACACCTTC. Translating it yields CASSLIGTGVNYGYTF.

V usage is TRBV14 and J usage is TRBJ2-7; 7 nucleotides match TRBD2. The CDR3 length is 15 residues. Looked up from germline, CDR1 is SGHDN and CDR2 is FVKESK. V was pared by 6 bases and J by 2 bases, with 10 bases of the junction left unmatched. The CDR3, as DNA: TGTGCCAGCAGTCCCGCGGGGGTACCCCCCTACGAGCAGTACTTC. It encodes CASSPAGVPPYEQYF.

CDR3 in amino acids: CASSLDRGGEKLFF. DNA of the CDR3: TGCGCCAGCAGCCTGGACAGGGGGGGCGAAAAACTGTTTTTT. This chain joins TRBV4-1 and TRBJ1-4, with 10 nucleotides matching TRBD1. Germline CDR1 reads MGHRA; CDR2 reads YSYEKL. The CDR3 is 14 residues long. V was clipped by 4 bases and J by 8 bases; unmatched bases: 4.

The chain combines TRBV9 with TRBJ1-1, with unresolved D. Trimming took 6 bases from V and 1 from J, leaving 13 bases between them. Germline V gene lookup returns CDR1 SGDLS and CDR2 YYNGEE. CDR3 length: 14 amino acids. CDR3 sequence reads: CASTDDDPNTEAFF. The CDR3 DNA follows: TGTGCCAGCACCGATGACGACCCGAACACTGAAGCTTTCTTT.

The CDR3 is CASSVEGRGDYGYTF. The CDR3 nucleotides read TGTGCCAGCAGCGTAGAGGGCAGGGGAGATTATGGCTACACCTTC. This chain joins TRBV9 and TRBJ1-2; D may be TRBD1 (6 bases). Germline CDR1 and CDR2: SGDLS and YYNGEE. Trimming shortened V by 0 bases and J by 5 bases, and 14 bases separated the two germline ends. This CDR3 is 15 amino acids long. Complete variable domain (other parts from reference TRBV9 and TRBJ1-2): DSGVTQTPKHLITATGQRVTLRCSPRSGDLSVYWYQQSLDQGLQFLIQYYNGEERAKGNILERFSAQQFPDLHSELNLSSLELGDSALYFCASSVEGRGDYGYTFGSGTRLTVV.

The chain employs TRBV5-6 and TRBJ2-3, with a possible D match to TRBD1 (6 bases). Per germline, CDR1 SGHDT and CDR2 YYEEEE. The CDR3 extends over 16 amino acids. The V end was cut by 0 bases, the J end by 4 bases, with 15 bases between. CDR3 residues: CASSLGRTVYPDTQYF. In nucleotides, the CDR3 is TGTGCCAGCAGCTTGGGTCGGACAGTCTATCCAGATACGCAGTATTTT.

In this sample, this clone turned up once. The genes are TRBV6-1 and TRBJ2-7, with D perhaps given as TRBD1 or TRBD2 (5 bases each). V lost 3 bases, J lost 0 bases, and 9 bases lay in between. Germline assignment: CDR1 MNHNS and CDR2 SASEGT. There are 14 residues in the CDR3. In nucleotides, the CDR3 is TGTGCCAGCAGTGAGGACGGGGCCTCCTACGAGCAGTACTTC. Translated: CASSEDGASYEQYF.

The V and J genes are TRBV10-3 and TRBJ1-1; possible D gene TRBD1, 5 bases. The germline CDR1 and CDR2 sequences are ENHRY and SYGVKD. CDR3 length: 17 amino acids. Trimming took 0 bases from V and 1 from J, leaving 15 bases between them. CDR3 sequence (DNA): TGTGCCATCAGTGAGTCGCGGGGGGGAAATAGGAACACTGAAGCTTTCTTT. This encodes CAISESRGGNRNTEAFF.

The chain couples TRBV27 to TRBJ1-2; D gene unclear. This CDR3 region has 14 residues. Trimming stripped 3 bases from V and 4 bases from J, with 12 bases between. Germline loops: CDR1 MNHEY, CDR2 SMNVEV (reference sequence). CDR3 amino acids: CASSFDQRSYGYTF. CDR3 DNA sequence: TGTGCCAGCAGTTTCGATCAAAGATCCTATGGCTACACCTTC.

This clone was seen more than once but under ten times. The chain uses TRBV9 and TRBJ2-6, with 7 positions matching TRBD1. V was pared by 2 bases and J by 2 bases, with 10 bases of the junction left unmatched. This CDR3 region has 18 residues. Germline CDR1 is SGDLS and CDR2 is YYNGEE. The CDR3 DNA is TGTGCCAGCAGCGTTAACAGGGGTAATGCCCCTGGGGCCAACGTCCTGACTTTC. Translated, it gives CASSVNRGNAPGANVLTF.

The chain employs TRBV30 and TRBJ2-7; possible D gene TRBD2, 6 bases. There are 12 residues in the CDR3. Trimming removed 6 bases from V and 6 bases from J, with 15 bases in between. Germline V CDR1 and CDR2: GTSNPN, SVGIG (reference sequence). This chain's CDR3 is CACQGKGLEQYF. As DNA, the CDR3 is TGTGCCTGCCAGGGTAAGGGACTCGAGCAGTACTTC.

The V and J genes are TRBV5-6 and TRBJ2-5, with unresolved D. Germline assignment: CDR1 SGHDT and CDR2 YYEEEE. The CDR3 is 13 residues long. Trimming left V 1 base short and J 5 bases short, with 9 bases between. CDR3 amino acids: CASSLNQEETQYF. The DNA of the CDR3 is TGTGCCAGCAGCTTGAATCAGGAGGAGACCCAGTACTTC.

The genes are TRBV6-5 and TRBJ2-3; 8 positions match TRBD1. V trimming: 2 bases; J trimming: 5 bases; junction bases outside the gene matches: 3. From germline, CDR1 is MNHEY and CDR2 SVGAGI. There are 14 residues in the CDR3. The chain's CDR3 is CASSYVQGGDTQYF. The DNA for the CDR3 is TGTGCCAGCAGTTACGTACAGGGGGGAGATACGCAGTATTTT.

The chain recombines TRBV4-1 with TRBJ1-1, with D perhaps matching TRBD1 (5 bases). The V gene's germline CDR1 is MGHRA and CDR2 YSYEKL. V was pared by 5 bases and J by 8 bases, with 12 bases between. The CDR3 is 12 residues long. CDR3 sequence: CASSYFGGEAFF. In DNA form, the CDR3 reads TGCGCCAGCAGCTACTTTGGGGGAGAAGCTTTCTTT.

The chain couples TRBV11-2 to TRBJ2-1, with 15 bases matching TRBD2. The CDR3 totals 17 residues. Trimming took 3 bases from V and 4 from J; bases not matched to a gene: 4. The germline CDR1 and CDR2 sequences are SGHAT and FQNNGV. The DNA for the CDR3 is TGTGCCAGCAGCTTGGGACTAGCGGGGGGCCCATACAATGAGCAGTTCTTC. Protein sequence: CASSLGLAGGPYNEQFF.

The chain carries TRBV5-6 and TRBJ2-7; 7 bases agree with TRBD1. The CDR3 contains 16 residues. V lost 4 bases to trimming and J lost 2 bases; unmatched junction nucleotides: 12. Germline lookup yields CDR1 SGHDT and CDR2 YYEEEE. Here the CDR3 DNA reads TGTGCCAGCAGCACTAGACAGGGCTCGACCCCCTACGAGCAGTACTTC. Translated: CASSTRQGSTPYEQYF.

V gene TRBV11-3 combines with J gene TRBJ2-3, with D perhaps given as TRBD1 or TRBD2 (5 bases each). The V end lost 4 bases, the J end lost 0 bases, and 11 bases lay between the germline ends. The germline CDR1 and CDR2 sequences are SGHNT and YENEEA. There are 15 residues in the CDR3. The CDR3 DNA reads as TGTGCCAGCAGCTGGGACGGAGTGAGCACAGATACGCAGTATTTT. It specifies CASSWDGVSTDTQYF.

This chain connects TRBV4-1 to TRBJ2-2; D unresolved. Germline CDR1 MGHRA, CDR2 YSYEKL. This CDR3 is built from 13 residues. V lost 4 bases and J lost 2, with 5 bases in between. The CDR3 protein is CASSLANTGELFF. CDR3 coding DNA: TGCGCCAGCAGCCTCGCAAACACCGGGGAGCTGTTTTTT.

The chain employs TRBV7-9 and TRBJ2-7, with TRBD2 matching 7 bases. Germline assignment: CDR1 SEHNR and CDR2 FQNEAQ (reference sequence). Losses at the gene ends were 4 bases for V and 7 bases for J; bases not matched to a gene: 7. The CDR3 is 13 amino acids. CDR3 sequence (DNA): TGTGCCAGCAGCTCCTGGGACTACATGGAGCAGTACTTC. This encodes CASSSWDYMEQYF.